Following are 10 T cell receptor beta chains from one sample sequenced in a study of human thymus T cells. Method: immunoSEQ multiplex PCR; TCRdb's copy keeps in-frame clones and lacks some. The sample comprises about 46,000 clones, approximately 95% of which are singletons, and about 0.17% rests with the top ten. What was sequenced was blood. These receptors came from a girl under three years old with a congenital heart defect but otherwise immunologically healthy.

This clone occurred once. V gene TRBV29-1 combines with J gene TRBJ2-7; D is unclear. This CDR3 is 13 amino acids long. The V gene lost 4 bases and the J gene lost 1 base, with 11 bases spanning the gap. From germline, CDR1 is SQVTM and CDR2 ANQGSEA. The CDR3 sequence is CSVAWRRSYEQYF. CDR3 DNA sequence: TGCAGCGTTGCTTGGAGAAGATCCTACGAGCAGTACTTC.

Turning to this clone: The junction departs from the called germline gene at one end, perhaps through a read error. The gene calls are TRBV10-1 and TRBJ2-2; D is perhaps TRBD2 (5 bases). Germline-derived CDR1 and CDR2 are WNHNN and SYGVQD (reference sequence). This CDR3 has 18 amino acids. The CDR3 region is CASGDYGLGDVDTGELFF. CDR3 in DNA: TGCGCCAGCGGTGACTATGGATTAGGAGACGTCGACACCGGGGAGCTGTTTTTT.

V gene TRBV12-2 combines with J gene TRBJ2-5; TRBD1 is the table's D call and was not checked against the DNA. TRBV12-2 is listed as a pseudogene. CDR3 length equals 16 residues. CDR3 sequence: CASRLALRGTGETQYF. In nucleotides, the CDR3 is TGTGCAAGTCGCTTAGCGCTCAGGGGAACTGGGGAGACCCAGTACTTC.

This clone was observed a few times. V gene TRBV7-9 combines with J gene TRBJ1-2; D ambiguous. Trimming cost V 1 base and J 3 bases, with 6 bases left between them. There are 13 residues in the CDR3. The germline V gene encodes CDR1 SEHNR and CDR2 FQNEAQ (reference sequence). In DNA, the CDR3 is TGTGCCAGCAGCTTAGTTGGACACTATGGCTACACCTTC. Amino acid sequence: CASSLVGHYGYTF.

This chain uses TRBV27 with TRBJ1-1; 10 bases are a match to TRBD1. The CDR3 is 14 residues long. Trimming removed 5 bases from V and 6 bases from J; junction bases left unmatched: 6. The V gene's germline CDR1 is MNHEY and CDR2 SMNVEV (reference sequence). CDR3 in amino acids: CASSPRQGAAEAFF. The CDR3 DNA follows: TGTGCCAGCAGTCCGAGACAGGGGGCCGCTGAAGCTTTCTTT.

This rearrangement joins TRBV7-9 to TRBJ2-1; TRBD2 is a possible D gene (5 bases). From germline, CDR1 is SEHNR and CDR2 FQNEAQ (reference sequence). The CDR3 loop spans 16 amino acids. Trimming stripped 1 base from V and 0 bases from J, with 10 bases between. The CDR3 is CASSLGARGSYNEQFF. The CDR3 coding sequence is TGTGCCAGCAGCTTAGGTGCCCGGGGCTCCTACAATGAGCAGTTCTTC.

The chain is built from TRBV6-4 and TRBJ1-2, with D possibly being TRBD1 (5 bases). The V end lost 6 bases, the J end lost 4 bases, and 12 bases lay between the germline ends. Germline CDR1 MRHNA, CDR2 SNTAGT. The CDR3 runs 13 residues. CDR3 loop: CASSPGTSYGYTF. DNA for the CDR3: TGTGCCAGCAGCCCAGGGACCTCCTATGGCTACACCTTC.

The chain uses TRBV11-2 and TRBJ2-3, with TRBD1 identical over 7 bases. The germline V gene has CDR1 SGHAT and CDR2 FQNNGV. After removal of 5 bases from V and 5 bases from J, the junction contained 16 bases not matched to a gene. The CDR3 spans 17 residues. CDR3 DNA: TGTGCCAGCAGCCCACGTCAGGGGGAAGTACTGAGAGATACGCAGTATTTT. This codes for CASSPRQGEVLRDTQYF.

The J gene is TRBJ2-5, the V gene TRBV6-1; 8 positions match TRBD1. Germline loops: CDR1 MNHNS, CDR2 SASEGT. This CDR3 comprises 15 residues. V trimming: 7 bases; J trimming: 5 bases; junction bases outside the gene matches: 12. The CDR3 loop reads CASNLGQGGAETQYF. CDR3 coding DNA: TGTGCCAGCAACCTAGGACAGGGAGGAGCGGAGACCCAGTACTTC.

This clone was seen just once. V gene TRBV12-5 combines with J gene TRBJ2-1, with TRBD1 identical over 9 bases. From germline, CDR1 is LGHNT and CDR2 FRNRAP. The CDR3 covers 14 residues. V was clipped by 6 bases and J by 8 bases; unmatched bases: 8. CDR3 nucleotide sequence: TGTGCTAGTGGCCTTGACAGGGGGGGAGATGAGCAGTTCTTC. As protein: CASGLDRGGDEQFF.